Detailed here is one TCR beta chain. This clone's antigen is unknown. Base qualities are missing; no much larger clone stands one base away. In light of the paper, this sample's time point label describes: approximately 25 months on ibrutinib. For TCR beta library preparation, about 2 micrograms of genomic DNA were isolated from cryopreserved PBMCs. Longitudinal blood samples from CLL patients on ibrutinib monotherapy were analyzed using high-throughput TCR beta sequencing. Patients were enrolled in a phase 2 open-label single-center ibrutinib monotherapy trial. These data originate in a study of cytotoxic CD8 clonotypes in ibrutinib-treated CLL (TCRdb year 2021). Regarding the complete study: The cohort was composed of approximately 11 relapsed/refractory and approximately 14 treatment-naive patients; IGHV unmutated status was identified in under 18 patients. Partial responses were observed in around 25 patients and complete responses in 2; after a median follow-up of roughly 62 months, remission was maintained in about 15 patients and progression was observed in roughly twelve. The response samples were drawn at a median of around eleven months into treatment, with a range of roughly 6 to 36 months. Samples averaged approximately 260,000 productive templates and roughly 86,000 productive rearrangements. Of the 86 participants in the trial, roughly 26 had longitudinal samples available. Cryopreserved peripheral blood mononuclear cells were collected before treatment, at response, and at either disease progression or sustained remission. All remission and progressive disease samples were collected while patients were still receiving ibrutinib. The investigation overall reported the following: Clonality increased at ibrutinib response, stayed stable in sustained remission, and fell back toward baseline at progression. Public clonotypes were rare and either shrank or stayed stable during treatment, and the rise in clonality at ibrutinib response reflected expansion of private clonotypes. Baseline clonality was found to be higher than that of age-matched healthy donors and was strongly correlated with circulating CD8+ T-cell counts. Sampling times were not matched between sustained-remission and progressing patients, and lymph node repertoires were not studied.

On a MiSeq, deep resolution sequencing aimed for a depth between 1 in 1 million and 1 in 200,000 T cells, with each clonotype covered about 9.2x on average. The immunoSEQ hsTCRB Kit was used to generate the TCR beta libraries. Per the authors' processing: ImmunoSEQ Data Assistant and ImmunoSEQ Analyzer were used for data analysis, and V, D and J genes were assigned according to IMGT definitions. Clonality, which ranges from 0 to 1, was calculated by subtracting the normalized Shannon entropy of productive rearrangement frequencies from one. Only overrepresented clonotypes making up at least 0.05% of the repertoire of each patient were included in the public clonotype analysis. Fewer than 15 repertoires from age-matched healthy donors, obtained from immuneACCESS, served as clonality controls. Held by TCRdb, this immuneACCESS table contains in-frame sequences only and omits some clones. Under half of the omission traces to an unresolved V gene where checked; the cause of the rest is unknown. V and J calls and clone size are as listed in that table; D and trimming were resolved from the DNA. The sample table records some 200,000 clones; about two thirds of these occur just once. About an eighth of the sample is taken by the ten largest.

The V end loses 3 bases and the J end loses 2 bases, and a stretch of 9 bases separates them. Reading from cysteine to phenylalanine, the CDR3 counts 14 amino acids. Of the read, only the CDR3 DNA is kept; its 42 bases are in frame from base 1. Per the germline V gene (reference sequence), SEHNR is the CDR1 and FQNEAQ is the CDR2. The TCR comes from a human donor with chronic lymphocytic leukemia. This material consisted of PBMCs, taken after 24 months of ibrutinib treatment. The V and J genes are TRBV7-9 and TRBJ2-3, with no D gene named confidently. The CDR3 sequence is CASSFSRNTDTQYF. The DNA reads TGTGCCAGCAGCTTCTCGCGGAACACAGATACGCAGTATTTT.